These 8 T cell receptor beta chains share one sample of origin, sequenced in a study of identical twins. TCRdb re-analysed the 5' RACE reads in MiXCR, keeping a single row per CDR3 protein. The sample carries 1.5 million or so distinct CDR3 sequences, more than 30% recorded once. Material for sequencing was cord blood. These receptors were obtained from a newborn girl in good health.

The chain couples TRBV3-1 to TRBJ2-2; possible D gene TRBD1, 6 bases. The CDR3 has 15 residues. V lost 4 bases, J lost 3 bases, and 12 bases lay in between. Looked up from germline, CDR1 is LGHDT and CDR2 is YNNKEL (reference sequence). CDR3 amino acids: CASSRGGSYTGELFF. CDR3 bases: TGTGCCAGCAGCCGAGGGGGATCTTACACCGGGGAGCTGTTTTTT. Filled out from reference TRBV3-1 and TRBJ2-2, the complete variable domain reads DTAVSQTPKYLVTQMGNDKSIKCEQNLGHDTMYWYKQDSKKFLKIMFSYNNKELIINETVPNRFSPKSPDKAHLNLHINSLELGDSAVYFCASSRGGSYTGELFFGEGSRLTVL.

The chain links TRBV2 to TRBJ1-2; no definite D call. The CDR3 runs 12 residues. Germline-derived CDR1 and CDR2 are SNHLY and FYNNEI. Trimming cost V 6 bases and J 8 bases, with 13 bases left between them. The CDR3 here is CASSLDASGYTF. The CDR3, as DNA: TGTGCCAGCAGCCTTGACGCATCCGGCTACACCTTC.

A remark on this clonotype: Possible read error: a much larger clone is one base away. The gene calls are TRBV25-1 and TRBJ1-2; 8 nucleotides line up with TRBD1. The CDR3 contains 12 residues. In germline, CDR1 is MGHDK, CDR2 SYGVNS. Written as DNA, the CDR3 is TGTGCCGGCAGGGGACAGGACTATGGCTACACCTTC. Protein sequence: CAGRGQDYGYTF.

This clonotype was observed once. CDR3 coding DNA: TGTGCCAGCAGTTCTACCCTGTGGACTAGCAGGGGCACAGATACGCAGTATTTT. This translates into CASSSTLWTSRGTDTQYF. The genes are TRBV6-5 and TRBJ2-3; 8 bases are shared with TRBD2. The V gene's germline CDR1 is MNHEY and CDR2 SVGAGI. Germline trimming cut 4 bases from V and 1 base from J; bases unmatched to any gene: 13. There are 18 residues in the CDR3.

The chain combines TRBV7-8 with TRBJ2-1; 8 positions agree with TRBD2. Germline assignment: CDR1 SGHVS and CDR2 FQNEAQ. Unmatched junction bases numbered 8, after V lost 0 bases and J lost 7 bases. CDR3 length equals 16 residues. CDR3 region: CASSLATPSGLNEQFF. CDR3 nucleotide sequence: TGTGCCAGCAGCTTAGCGACCCCTAGCGGGCTTAATGAGCAGTTCTTC.

This clonotype has more than one count but fewer than ten. CDR3 sequence (DNA): TGTGCCAGCAGCGTTATCCACTCCCGGGGCACAGATACGCAGTATTTT. It codes for CASSVIHSRGTDTQYF. This sequence joins TRBV11-2 and TRBJ2-3; D gene ambiguous. The V end lost 5 bases, the J end lost 1 base, and 16 bases lay between the germline ends. The germline V gene has CDR1 SGHAT and CDR2 FQNNGV. CDR3 length: 16 residues.

J is TRBJ2-1 and V is TRBV2, with D possibly TRBD2 on 7 matching bases. Germline V gene lookup returns CDR1 SNHLY and CDR2 FYNNEI. The germline V and J ends were trimmed by 7 bases and 6 bases, with 13 bases remaining between them. The CDR3 extends over 13 amino acids. CDR3 nucleotide sequence: TGTGCCAGCATGAAGGGAGGGGGCAATGAGCAGTTCTTC. Translating gives CASMKGGGNEQFF.

The V gene is TRBV28, the J gene TRBJ2-3; 9 positions agree with TRBD2. Germline CDR1 is MDHEN and CDR2 is SYDVKM. The CDR3 is 17 residues long. Germline trimming cut 1 base from V and 3 bases from J; bases unmatched to any gene: 8. In DNA, the CDR3 is TGTGCCAGCAGTTTATATTCTAGCGGGACCGGTACAGATACGCAGTATTTT. Translated: CASSLYSSGTGTDTQYF.